This TCR beta chain was sequenced during a study of blood T cell repertoires in COVID-19 (dated by TCRdb to the early 2020s). Looking at the study overall: Samples covering the acute and convalescent phases of COVID-19 were provided by collaborators in the United States, Italy and Spain. The material from the prospective study consisted of cDNA or gDNA derived from T cells, B-cell-depleted T cells, or PBMCs. Deeply sampled blood TCRbeta repertoires from subjects exposed to, actively infected with, or recovered from COVID-19 were included in the dataset. The repertoires were made available in a free public database intended to serve as a resource for research on the immune response to SARS-CoV-2. The samples were drawn from the first 160 participants of the ongoing ImmuneRACE study and from over 950 subjects provided by 6 global collaborators. Sample metadata almost always included a de-identified subject ID, COVID-19 status, age in years and sex. Where HLA class I and class II types were available, the types were taken from metadata supplied by the sample provider, not from assay-based typing. Broader findings and caveats from the paper: The amount of clinical and demographic metadata varied by source and participant and was provided uncurated.

TCRbeta CDR3 regions were amplified from genomic DNA using the immunoSEQ Assay, a bias-controlled multiplex PCR. The source study handled its data this way. Within the assay, amplification of reference gene primers was used to estimate how many nucleated cells each sample contained. Sequence reads were collapsed and filtered to measure the absolute abundance of every unique TCRbeta CDR3 rearrangement. For each sample, productive Simpson clonality was calculated by taking the square root of Simpson's diversity index across productive rearrangements. Held by TCRdb, this immuneACCESS table contains in-frame sequences only and omits some clones. Under half of the omission traces to an unresolved V gene where checked; the cause of the rest is unknown. V, J and clone size are those of that table, while D and trimming were read from the DNA. The sample yields 200,000 to 300,000 clones; roughly four fifths were counted once. Under 15% of the sample is held by the ten biggest clonotypes.

Whole blood was collected in K2EDTA tubes by collaborating institutions according to the institutions' own protocols. For TCRbeta analysis, collaborator samples were shipped as frozen whole blood, as isolated PBMCs, or as DNA extracted from either sample type. Inclusive of the bounding cysteine and phenylalanine, the CDR3 is 13 residues long. The entry retains the CDR3 DNA only, 39 bases that are in frame from base 1. CDR1 and CDR2 are drawn from the germline V gene (reference sequence): LNHNV, YYDKDF. V is cut by 3 bases and J by 0 bases, and the space between the germline ends is 3 bases. Worth noting for this clone: Its target antigen remains unknown. No much larger clonotype is one base removed from it; base qualities were not supplied.

The rearranged segments are TRBV15 and TRBJ1-3; the D gene is unclear. The sample consisted of peripheral blood. The source of this sequence is a woman aged 60-70 years with active or convalescent COVID-19. For the CDR3, the sequence is CATSRYSGNTIYF. The bases read TGTGCCACCAGCAGGTACTCTGGAAACACCATATATTTT.